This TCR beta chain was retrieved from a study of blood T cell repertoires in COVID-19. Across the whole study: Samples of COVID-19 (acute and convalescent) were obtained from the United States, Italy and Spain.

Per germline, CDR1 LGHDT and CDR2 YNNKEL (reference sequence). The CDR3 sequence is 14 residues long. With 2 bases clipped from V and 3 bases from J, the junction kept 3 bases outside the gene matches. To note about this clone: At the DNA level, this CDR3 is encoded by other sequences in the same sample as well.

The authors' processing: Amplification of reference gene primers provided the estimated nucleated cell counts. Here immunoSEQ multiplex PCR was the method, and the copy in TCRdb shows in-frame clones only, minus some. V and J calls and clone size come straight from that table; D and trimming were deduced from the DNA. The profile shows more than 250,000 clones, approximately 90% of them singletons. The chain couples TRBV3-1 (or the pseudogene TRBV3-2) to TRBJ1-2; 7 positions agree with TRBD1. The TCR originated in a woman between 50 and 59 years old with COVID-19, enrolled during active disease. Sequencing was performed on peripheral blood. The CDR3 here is CASSQLTGDYGYTF. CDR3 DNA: TGTGCCAGCAGCCAACTAACAGGGGACTATGGCTACACCTTC.